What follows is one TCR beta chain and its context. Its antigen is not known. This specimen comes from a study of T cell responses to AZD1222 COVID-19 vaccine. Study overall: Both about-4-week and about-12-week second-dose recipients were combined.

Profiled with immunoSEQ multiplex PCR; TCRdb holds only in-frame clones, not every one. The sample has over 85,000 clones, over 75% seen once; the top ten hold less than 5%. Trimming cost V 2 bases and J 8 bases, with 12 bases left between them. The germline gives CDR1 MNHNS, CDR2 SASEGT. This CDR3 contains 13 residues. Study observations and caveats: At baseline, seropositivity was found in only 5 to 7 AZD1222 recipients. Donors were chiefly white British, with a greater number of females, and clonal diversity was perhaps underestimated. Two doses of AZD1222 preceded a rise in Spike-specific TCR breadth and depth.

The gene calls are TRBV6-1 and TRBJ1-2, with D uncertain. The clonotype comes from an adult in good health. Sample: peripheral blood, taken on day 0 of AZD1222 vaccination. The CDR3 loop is CASSEPQRRGYTF. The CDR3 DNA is TGTGCCAGCAGTGAACCACAGAGACGAGGCTACACCTTC.